In its sample, the clone carrying this T cell receptor (beta chain) was seen a few times. What it binds is not known. Repertoires were generated with immunoSEQ multiplex PCR, while TCRdb's copy carries only in-frame clones and drops some. The repertoire holds over 400,000 clones, with roughly 95% as singletons. These data come from a study of shared clonotypes between healthy human individuals. Across the study: The study used three CD4 naive, three CD4 memory, two CD8 naive and one CD8 memory plate per donor. Findings of the study overall: Generally, naive subsets came out with larger estimated richness than memory subsets. Donor scarcity curtailed the genetic and exposure-history diversity represented herein. Generation probability values for non-shared clonotypes were lower than those for clonotypes shared by all four donors.

The receptor's source is a woman aged 30 to 39 in good health. The sequenced material came from naive CD4+ T cells sorted from blood. As for subset: CD45RA+ positively selected.

The CDR3 is CAIKREAGELFF. CDR3 sequence (DNA): TGTGCCATCAAGCGGGAAGCCGGGGAGCTGTTTTTT. The chain couples TRBV10-3 to TRBJ2-2, with TRBD2 identical over 7 bases. The CDR3 sequence is 12 residues long. Germline-derived CDR1 and CDR2 are ENHRY and SYGVKD. J gave up 6 bases and V 7 bases, and 2 bases lay outside the gene matches.